The sequence of this T cell receptor (beta chain) was determined in a study of blood T cell repertoires in COVID-19. Study in general: T cells, B-cell-depleted T cells, or PBMCs provided the cDNA or gDNA that served as material.

The ends were cut back, 6 bases at V and 7 bases at J, with 21 bases in the middle. Germline V gene sequence: CDR1 MDHEN, CDR2 SYDVKM. This CDR3 has 16 residues. Clones were sequenced by immunoSEQ multiplex PCR, and TCRdb holds only the in-frame ones, with some missing. The table lists 200,000 or so clones, 80% to 90% of them singletons. This clonotype was sampled from a human donor in a cohort sampled during active COVID-19. V gene TRBV28 combines with J gene TRBJ1-4; D unresolved. The sequenced sample consisted of peripheral blood. This CDR3 reads CASSLPGRETGEKLFF. CDR3 DNA sequence: TGTGCCAGCAGCCTCCCTGGGCGGGAGACGGGTGAAAAACTGTTTTTT.